The rows below give T cell receptor beta chains drawn from one sample of a study of MAIT cells during Salmonella Paratyphi A infection. TCRdb analysed the 5' RACE reads with MiXCR anew, one entry per CDR3 protein. Of some 700 distinct CDR3 sequences in the sample, over 15% were seen once. The starting material was MAIT cells from blood, obtained at the middle sampling point of the challenge study. The source is a person aged 18 to 69 who was deliberately infected with Salmonella Paratyphi A in a paratyphoid fever challenge study. The CDR3 runs from the conserved cysteine through the conserved F or W. Fields, in order: J gene, CDR3 length, V gene, D gene, clone size, CDR3 protein, CDR3 DNA. A D gene is named only where the DNA matches it firmly. The size entry is marked missing in some rows and otherwise reads once, few, many or a size class.

TRBJ2-1,15,TRBV20-1,.,large,CSARSVAVSYNEQFF,TGCAGTGCTAGATCCGTAGCGGTTTCCTACAATGAGCAGTTCTTC
TRBJ2-6,16,TRBV4-2,.,large,CASSQDGAAGANVLTF,TGTGCCAGCAGCCAAGACGGGGCGGCTGGGGCCAACGTCCTGACTTTC
TRBJ2-2,15,TRBV6-4,TRBD1,medium-sized,CASSETGGTTGELFF,TGTGCCAGCAGTGAAACAGGGGGAACCACCGGGGAGCTGTTTTTT
TRBJ2-3,14,TRBV20-1,TRBD1,.,CSAGTGMISDTQYF,TGCAGTGCGGGGACAGGGATGATTTCGGATACGCAGTATTTT
TRBJ2-1,13,TRBV20-1,.,medium-sized,CSARVQDYNEQFF,TGCAGTGCTAGAGTGCAGGACTACAATGAGCAGTTCTTC
TRBJ2-7,14,TRBV20-1,TRBD1,medium-sized,CSATTGERDYEQYF,TGCAGTGCTACTACAGGGGAGAGGGACTACGAGCAGTACTTC
TRBJ1-5,15,TRBV19,.,many,CASSTTGDSNQPQHF,TGTGCCAGTAGTACTACAGGTGATAGCAATCAGCCCCAGCATTTT
TRBJ2-3,14,TRBV20-1,TRBD1,.,CSAGTGMILDTQYF,TGCAGTGCGGGGACAGGGATGATTTTGGATACGCAGTATTTT
TRBJ2-1,15,TRBV6-2/TRBV6-3,TRBD2,many,CASSVLAGDYNEQFF,TGTGCCAGCAGTGTTCTAGCGGGGGACTACAATGAGCAGTTCTTC
TRBJ1-1,14,TRBV20-1,.,large,CSARDGGAITEAFF,TGCAGTGCTAGAGATGGGGGGGCTATCACTGAAGCTTTCTTT
TRBJ1-6,14,TRBV5-6,.,medium-sized,CASSLGQDLSPLHF,TGTGCCAGCAGCTTGGGACAGGACCTTTCACCCCTCCACTTT